A single sample gave rise to the 15 T cell receptor beta chains below, sequenced in a study of cytotoxic CD8 clonotypes in ibrutinib-treated CLL. Some clones are missing from TCRdb's copy, which holds only in-frame ones; the method was immunoSEQ multiplex PCR. The sample holds 90,000 to 95,000 clones, roughly 80% seen once. The sample consisted of PBMCs, taken after 24 months of ibrutinib treatment. All receptors come from a human donor with chronic lymphocytic leukemia.

This clone was detected a few times. The chain carries TRBV10-3 and TRBJ2-7; 9 bases map to TRBD2. Germline V gives CDR1 ENHRY, CDR2 SYGVKD. The CDR3 sequence is 14 residues long. The V gene end was trimmed by 3 bases and the J gene end by 6 bases; junction bases not matched to a gene: 6. CDR3 loop: CAISDIAGAPEQYF. The DNA of the CDR3 is TGTGCCATCAGTGACATAGCGGGAGCTCCCGAGCAGTACTTC.

V usage is TRBV19 and J usage is TRBJ1-2; a weak D match, TRBD1 (6 bases). Germline assignment: CDR1 LNHDA and CDR2 SQIVND (reference sequence). The length of the CDR3 is 16 residues. The V end lost 6 bases, the J end lost 3 bases, and 20 bases lay between the germline ends. This CDR3 is CASSEDGTRGHYGYTF. For the CDR3, the DNA is TGTGCCAGTAGCGAGGACGGGACACGGGGGCACTATGGCTACACCTTC.

V is TRBV10-3 and J is TRBJ2-3; D not resolved. Between the trimmed V and J ends, which lost 2 bases and 1 base, there was a span of 22 bases. Germline CDR1 is ENHRY and CDR2 is SYGVKD. The CDR3 totals 19 residues. CDR3 in amino acids: CAISEVLGSIGSGTDTQYF. For the CDR3, the DNA is TGTGCCATCAGTGAGGTGCTCGGGTCTATCGGAAGCGGCACAGATACGCAGTATTTT.

This clone was picked up one time. V is TRBV4-1 and J is TRBJ2-7; D is perhaps TRBD2 (6 bases). CDR1 and CDR2 (germline): MGHRA, YSYEKL. The CDR3 consists of 14 residues. The V end was cut by 3 bases, the J end by 6 bases, with 15 bases between. CDR3 amino acids: CASSHPGVRIEQYF. For the CDR3, the DNA is TGCGCCAGCAGCCACCCGGGGGTGAGGATCGAGCAGTACTTC.

The chain joins TRBV13 to TRBJ1-6, with unresolved D. The ends were cut back, 0 bases at V and 0 bases at J, with 6 bases in the middle. Germline V lookup: CDR1 PRHDT, CDR2 FYEKMQ (reference sequence). The CDR3 is made up of 16 amino acids. The CDR3 DNA reads as TGTGCCAGCAGCTTAGGTCCATACTCCTATAATTCACCCCTCCACTTT. It is translated as CASSLGPYSYNSPLHF.

The DNA for the CDR3 is TGTGCCAGCAGCTTTGGACAGTACGAGCAGTACTTC. Residues: CASSFGQYEQYF. The chain has TRBV5-8 and TRBJ2-7, with D possibly matching TRBD1 (6 bases). The CDR3 totals 12 residues. V was cut by 2 bases and J by 4 bases, with 7 bases left in between. CDR1 is SGHTS, CDR2 YDEGEE, per germline. Using reference TRBV5-8 and TRBJ2-7 for the parts outside the CDR3, the full variable domain is EAGVTQSPTHLIKTRGQQATLRCSPISGHTSVYWYQQALGLGLQFLLWYDEGEERNRGNFPPRFSGRQFPNYSSELNVNALELEDSALYLCASSFGQYEQYFGPGTRLTVT.

V is TRBV21-1 and J is TRBJ2-5; the DNA was not compared with TRBD1, the D call given in the table. TRBV21-1 is a recognized pseudogene. The CDR3 is 16 amino acids. For the CDR3, the DNA is TGTGCCAGCAGCAAAGCGAAAGGACAGGGGCAAGAGACCCAGTACTTC. It specifies CASSKAKGQGQETQYF.

CDR3 nucleotide sequence: TGCGCCAGCAGCCAAGAGCGGCTAGCGGGAGCTTTTGAGCAGTTCTTC. Translating gives CASSQERLAGAFEQFF. The chain has TRBV4-1 and TRBJ2-1; TRBD2 matches 10 bases. V shed 0 bases and J 9 bases; nucleotides not matched to a gene: 8. The CDR3 runs to 16 residues. Germline V gives CDR1 MGHRA, CDR2 YSYEKL.

V is TRBV13 and J is TRBJ2-7; weak D call: TRBD1 (5 bases). V shed 2 bases and J shed 3 bases, with 14 bases lying between them. CDR1 and CDR2 from the germline V gene are PRHDT and FYEKMQ (reference sequence). CDR3 length: 15 amino acids. CDR3 in amino acids: CASSLSHLQGYEQYF. In DNA, the CDR3 is TGTGCCAGCAGCTTATCCCACCTCCAGGGCTACGAGCAGTACTTC.

This clone has a handful of counts. The rearrangement joins TRBV5-8 to TRBJ1-1; D is undetermined. Germline V gives CDR1 SGHTS, CDR2 YDEGEE. The V gene lost 4 bases and the J gene lost 3 bases, with 13 bases spanning the gap. The CDR3 consists of 14 residues. This CDR3 reads CASSPREAYTEAFF. CDR3 DNA: TGTGCCAGCAGCCCCCGAGAGGCCTACACTGAAGCTTTCTTT. The variable domain in full, completed from reference TRBV5-8 and TRBJ1-1, reads EAGVTQSPTHLIKTRGQQATLRCSPISGHTSVYWYQQALGLGLQFLLWYDEGEERNRGNFPPRFSGRQFPNYSSELNVNALELEDSALYLCASSPREAYTEAFFGQGTRLTVV.

This chain uses TRBV5-6 with TRBJ1-2; D unclear. This CDR3 has 16 residues. Trimming cost V 0 bases and J 4 bases, with 16 bases left between them. Germline V gene sequence: CDR1 SGHDT, CDR2 YYEEEE. The CDR3 DNA reads TGTGCCAGCAGCTTGGGTTGGGCCGGCGGGCCCTATGGCTACACCTTC. Translation: CASSLGWAGGPYGYTF.

The chain couples TRBV30 to TRBJ2-7, with TRBD2 identical over 11 bases. V shed 0 bases and J 7 bases; nucleotides not matched to a gene: 11. The V gene's germline CDR1 is GTSNPN and CDR2 SVGIG (reference sequence). The CDR3 sequence is 16 residues long. The CDR3 sequence is CAWSVRGSGRAGEQYF. The CDR3 DNA sequence: TGTGCCTGGAGTGTACGGGGTAGCGGGAGGGCCGGTGAGCAGTACTTC.

The chain employs TRBV4-2 and TRBJ1-6, with D maybe TRBD1 (6 bases). The CDR3 loop spans 19 amino acids. CDR1 LGHNA and CDR2 YNFKEQ come from the germline V gene. V was pared by 0 bases and J by 0 bases, with 15 bases between. CDR3 DNA sequence: TGTGCCAGCAGCCAAGAAAAAACGGGGGGCAGCTCCTATAATTCACCCCTCCACTTT. It codes for CASSQEKTGGSSYNSPLHF.

The rearrangement uses TRBV13 and TRBJ2-2, with unresolved D. The CDR3 totals 13 residues. V gave up 5 bases and J gave up 8 bases, with 12 bases separating them. CDR1 and CDR2 (germline): PRHDT, FYEKMQ (reference sequence). The CDR3 sequence: CASSRSTVGELFF. Written as DNA, the CDR3 is TGTGCCAGCAGCCGTTCCACGGTAGGGGAGCTGTTTTTT.

V and J are TRBV5-1 and TRBJ2-7; 11 bases map to TRBD2. The CDR3 has 15 residues. The germline V gene encodes CDR1 SGHRS and CDR2 YFSETQ. J lost 2 bases, V lost 5 bases, and 6 bases had no gene match. CDR3 sequence: CASRYGTSGAYEQYF. The CDR3 DNA follows: TGCGCCAGCAGATATGGGACTAGCGGAGCCTACGAGCAGTACTTC.